These T cell receptor beta chains were read from a single sample in a study of blood T cell repertoires in COVID-19. Clones were sequenced by immunoSEQ multiplex PCR, and TCRdb holds only the in-frame ones, with some missing. The sample has nearly 110,000 clones, 84% seen once. The sequenced material came from peripheral blood. The source of these receptors is a human donor in a cohort sampled during active COVID-19. The CDR3 runs from the conserved cysteine through the conserved F or W. The order of the fields is D gene, CDR3 length, J gene, clone size, V gene, CDR3 DNA, CDR3 protein. A D gene is named only where the DNA matches it firmly. Size values are once, few and many counts, or a class for expanded clones, and some rows have none.

>TRBD1|17|TRBJ2-2|.|TRBV18
TGTGCCAGCTCACCACGGCTAGGGGGCCTAAACACCGGGGAGCTGTTTTTT
CASSPRLGGLNTGELFF
>.|13|TRBJ1-2|once|TRBV11-2
TGTGCCAGCAGCTTAGAAGGGGATGGGGGCTACACCTTC
CASSLEGDGGYTF
>.|14|TRBJ2-1|.|TRBV4-3
TGCGCCAGCAGCCAAGATGAGGTGGAAGTTGAGCAGTTCTTC
CASSQDEVEVEQFF
>.|15|TRBJ2-1|.|TRBV6-5
TGTGCCAGCGGGGAGAGCAAATCTCTTGGGAGTGAGCAGTTCTTC
CASGESKSLGSEQFF
>.|17|TRBJ2-3|.|TRBV7-2
TGTGCCAGCAGCTTAATGCCGGCAGGGGCGAGCACAGATACGCAGTATTTT
CASSLMPAGASTDTQYF
>.|16|TRBJ1-3|.|TRBV18
TGTGCCAGCTCACCAAACCCAGGGCCCTCTGGAAACACCATATATTTT
CASSPNPGPSGNTIYF
>.|13|TRBJ2-4|.|TRBV5-4
TGTGCCAGCAGCTTTCAGGGCAAAAACATTCAGTACTTC
CASSFQGKNIQYF
>.|14|TRBJ1-1|few|TRBV18
TGTGCCAGCTCACCGGCGACAACTGGAGGTGAAGCTTTCTTT
CASSPATTGGEAFF
>.|12|TRBJ1-1|.|TRBV2
TGTGCCAGCAGTGCTGTGAACACTGAAGCTTTCTTT
CASSAVNTEAFF
>TRBD2|14|TRBJ2-1|.|TRBV29-1
TGCAGCGTTGAAGTATGGGCTAGCGGGAGTTCGCAGTTCTTC
CSVEVWASGSSQFF
>.|12|TRBJ2-7|.|TRBV3-1/TRBV3-2
TGTGCCAGCAGCCAAGATCAGGGCGAGCAGTACTTC
CASSQDQGEQYF
>TRBD1|16|TRBJ2-2|.|TRBV7-2
TGTGCCAGCAGCTCTCCCCGACAGGGGAACACCGGGGAGCTGTTTTTT
CASSSPRQGNTGELFF
>TRBD1|16|TRBJ2-7|.|TRBV7-9
TGTGCCAGCAGCCTCCTGACCGGGACAGGGGGTGCCGAGCAGTACTTC
CASSLLTGTGGAEQYF
>.|12|TRBJ2-1|.|TRBV2
TGTGCCAGCAGTGGAGGAGGGTATGAGCAGTTCTTC
CASSGGGYEQFF
>TRBD2|17|TRBJ2-1|.|TRBV7-6
TGTGCCAGCGTAGGGTCAGAGGGGACTACTAGCGGCGATGAGCAGTTCTTC
CASVGSEGTTSGDEQFF
>.|14|TRBJ1-3|.|TRBV28
TGTGCCAGCAGTTATCGGACAGCTGGAAACACCATATATTTT
CASSYRTAGNTIYF
>.|13|TRBJ2-7|.|TRBV29-1
TGCAGCGTGGTGGTAGTGAATAGGGGAGAGCAGTACTTC
CSVVVVNRGEQYF
>.|15|TRBJ1-5|.|TRBV5-1
TGCGCCAGCAGCCGGGATGTCGGGGGCAATCAGCCCCAGCATTTT
CASSRDVGGNQPQHF
>TRBD1|12|TRBJ1-2|.|TRBV9
TGTGCCAGCAGCCCATTACAGGGGCTGGGCACCTTC
CASSPLQGLGTF
>TRBD2|15|TRBJ2-3|.|TRBV28
TGTGCCAGCGGAGCTAGCGGGATTAGGGGAGATACGCAGTATTTT
CASGASGIRGDTQYF
>TRBD1|14|TRBJ1-5|few|TRBV7-2
TGTGCCAGCAGCCTCACAGGGGTTAATCAGCCCCAGCATTTT
CASSLTGVNQPQHF
>TRBD1|15|TRBJ1-2|.|TRBV5-5
TGTGCCAGCTCTTCGTTAAGACAGGGAATCTATGGCTACACCTTC
CASSSLRQGIYGYTF
>TRBD2|16|TRBJ2-1|.|TRBV5-4
TGTGCCAGCAGCTTGAAGGTAACTAGCGGGAGCCATGAGCAGTTCTTC
CASSLKVTSGSHEQFF
>TRBD2|15|TRBJ2-1|.|TRBV5-4
TGTGCCAGCAGTACCCCGGGACTAGCGGACAATGAGCAGTTCTTC
CASSTPGLADNEQFF
>.|14|TRBJ2-2|.|TRBV6-5
TGTGCCAGCAGTTACTTCGGTAGCACCGGGGAGCTGTTTTTT
CASSYFGSTGELFF
>TRBD1|16|TRBJ2-3|.|TRBV5-1
TGCGCCAGCAGCGCGTCCGGGACAGGGGGCCCGGATACGCAGTATTTT
CASSASGTGGPDTQYF
>TRBD1|15|TRBJ1-6|.|TRBV28
TGTGCCAGCAGTTCGGGACAGGGGATTTATTCACCCCTCCACTTT
CASSSGQGIYSPLHF
>.|16|TRBJ1-5|few|TRBV19
TGTGCCAGTAGTGAGCAGGGAGGTATTAGCAATCAGCCCCAGCATTTT
CASSEQGGISNQPQHF
>TRBD2|18|TRBJ2-3|.|TRBV4-3
TGCGCCAGCAGCCAAGATTGGGGTCTAGCGGGAGATCGAGATACGCAGTATTTT
CASSQDWGLAGDRDTQYF
>TRBD1|14|TRBJ2-1|.|TRBV6-5
TGTGCCAGCACAGTTGGACAGGCCTACAATGAGCAGTTCTTC
CASTVGQAYNEQFF
>.|13|TRBJ1-2|.|TRBV7-3
TGTGCCAGCAGCCGGGACATAAACTATGGCTACACCTTC
CASSRDINYGYTF
>.|12|TRBJ1-1|once|TRBV10-3
TGTGCCATCAGTGTCGGGAACACTGAAGCTTTCTTT
CAISVGNTEAFF
>.|16|TRBJ1-2|.|TRBV4-2
TGTGCCAGCAGCCAAGATCGAGACAGACTTCTCTATGGCTACACCTTC
CASSQDRDRLLYGYTF
>TRBD1|15|TRBJ2-2|.|TRBV10-1
TGCGCCAGCAGTGACGGGGACAGTTCCACCGGGGAGCTGTTTTTT
CASSDGDSSTGELFF
>.|13|TRBJ2-2|.|TRBV6-5
TGTGCCAGCAGCCTACAGCACACCGGGGAGCTGTTTTTT
CASSLQHTGELFF
>.|11|TRBJ2-1|.|TRBV20-1
TGCAGTGCGGCCAGGGGACGTGAGCAGTTCTTC
CSAARGREQFF
>.|16|TRBJ1-2|.|TRBV2
TGTGCCATAACGAGATCCGAGAACAGGGAAAATGCTGGCTACACCTTC
CAITRSENRENAGYTF
>TRBD1|13|TRBJ1-4|.|TRBV30
TGTGCCTGTGTACAGGGGGCGTTGGAAAAACTGTTTTTT
CACVQGALEKLFF
>TRBD1|15|TRBJ1-4|.|TRBV6-5
TGTGCCAGCAGTTCCGAGACAGGGACGGGTGAAAAACTGTTTTTT
CASSSETGTGEKLFF
>TRBD1|14|TRBJ1-2|once|TRBV10-3
TGTGCCATCAGCTGGGACAGGTCTGACTATGGCTACACCTTC
CAISWDRSDYGYTF
>TRBD1|14|TRBJ1-1|once|TRBV7-9
TGTGCCAGCAGCCCCCGGACAGGGAACACTGAAGCTTTCTTT
CASSPRTGNTEAFF
>TRBD2|14|TRBJ2-3|.|TRBV27
TGTGCCAGCACCGAAGTGGGAGGGTGGAATACGCAGTATTTT
CASTEVGGWNTQYF
>TRBD1|18|TRBJ1-3|.|TRBV4-2
TGTGCCAGCAGCCAAGATGGGACAGCCATTCCCTCTGGAAACACCATATATTTT
CASSQDGTAIPSGNTIYF
>TRBD2|15|TRBJ2-5|.|TRBV5-1
TGCGCCAGCAGCCCCCTGGCGGGAGGAGAGGAGACCCAGTACTTC
CASSPLAGGEETQYF
>TRBD1|13|TRBJ1-2|.|TRBV2
TGTGCCAGCAGGGGGGACAGCCCATATGGCTACACCTTC
CASRGDSPYGYTF
>.|15|TRBJ2-5|.|TRBV6-5
TGTGCCAGCAGTTACTCGGATCCAGGACAAGAGACCCAGTACTTC
CASSYSDPGQETQYF
>.|14|TRBJ2-5|.|TRBV5-1
TGCGCCAGCAGCTTGGGTGCTGGGGCAGAGACCCAGTACTTC
CASSLGAGAETQYF
>TRBD1|14|TRBJ1-5|once|TRBV30
TGTGCCTGGAGGGGGACAGGGGGTAATCAGCCCCAGCATTTT
CAWRGTGGNQPQHF
>TRBD2|18|TRBJ2-3|.|TRBV9
TGTGCCAGCAGCGCGGGGGTAGCGGGAGTGGTACCGGCAGATACGCAGTATTTT
CASSAGVAGVVPADTQYF